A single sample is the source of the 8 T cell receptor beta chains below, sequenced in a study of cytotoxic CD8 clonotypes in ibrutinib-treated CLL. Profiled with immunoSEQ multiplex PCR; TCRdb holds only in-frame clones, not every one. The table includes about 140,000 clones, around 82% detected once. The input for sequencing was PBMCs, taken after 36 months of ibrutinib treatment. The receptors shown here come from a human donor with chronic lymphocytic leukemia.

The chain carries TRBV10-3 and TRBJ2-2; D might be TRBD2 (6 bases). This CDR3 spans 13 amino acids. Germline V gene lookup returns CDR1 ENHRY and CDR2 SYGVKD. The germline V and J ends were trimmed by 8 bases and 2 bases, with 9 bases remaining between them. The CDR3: CAIGEANTGELFF. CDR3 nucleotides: TGTGCCATCGGGGAGGCAAACACCGGGGAGCTGTTTTTT.

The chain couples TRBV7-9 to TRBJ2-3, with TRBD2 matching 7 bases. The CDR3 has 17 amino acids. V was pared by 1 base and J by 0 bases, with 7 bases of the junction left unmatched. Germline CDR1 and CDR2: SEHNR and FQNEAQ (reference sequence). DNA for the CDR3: TGTGCCAGCAGCTTAGTACTAGCGACTCCTAGCACAGATACGCAGTATTTT. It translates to CASSLVLATPSTDTQYF.

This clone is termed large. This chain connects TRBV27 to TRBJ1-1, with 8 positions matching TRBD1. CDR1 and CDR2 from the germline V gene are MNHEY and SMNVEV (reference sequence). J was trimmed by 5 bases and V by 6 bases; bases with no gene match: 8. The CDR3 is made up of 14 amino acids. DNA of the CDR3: TGTGCCAGCAGGATCCTACAGGGGGGGACTGAAGCTTTCTTT. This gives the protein CASRILQGGTEAFF.

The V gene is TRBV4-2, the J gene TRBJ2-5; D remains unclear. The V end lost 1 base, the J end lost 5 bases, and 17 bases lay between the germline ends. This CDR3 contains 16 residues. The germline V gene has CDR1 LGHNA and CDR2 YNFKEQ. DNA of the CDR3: TGTGCCAGCAGCCAAGGGTTGGCAGGCCGTGGGGAGACCCAGTACTTC. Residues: CASSQGLAGRGETQYF.

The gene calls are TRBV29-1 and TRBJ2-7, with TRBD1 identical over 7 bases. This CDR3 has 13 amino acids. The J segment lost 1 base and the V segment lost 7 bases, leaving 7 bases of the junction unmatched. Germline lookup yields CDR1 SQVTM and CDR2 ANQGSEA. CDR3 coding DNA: TGCAGCGGCCGACAGGGCCCTTCCTACGAGCAGTACTTC. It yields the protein CSGRQGPSYEQYF.

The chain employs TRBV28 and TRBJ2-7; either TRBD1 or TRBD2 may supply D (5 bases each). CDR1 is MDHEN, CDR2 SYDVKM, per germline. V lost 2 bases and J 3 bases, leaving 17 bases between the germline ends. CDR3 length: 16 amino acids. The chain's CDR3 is CASSLNIGARFYEQYF. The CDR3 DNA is TGTGCCAGCAGTTTAAACATCGGGGCTCGCTTCTACGAGCAGTACTTC.

In nucleotides, the CDR3 is TGCGCCAGCAGCCAAGATGGCTCCTCCTATAATTCACCCCTCCACTTT. It specifies CASSQDGSSYNSPLHF. The rearrangement links TRBV4-1 to TRBJ1-6; D is undetermined. With 0 bases removed from V and 0 bases from J, the gap between germline ends came to 6 bases. The CDR3 covers 16 residues. CDR1 and CDR2 from the germline V gene are MGHRA and YSYEKL.

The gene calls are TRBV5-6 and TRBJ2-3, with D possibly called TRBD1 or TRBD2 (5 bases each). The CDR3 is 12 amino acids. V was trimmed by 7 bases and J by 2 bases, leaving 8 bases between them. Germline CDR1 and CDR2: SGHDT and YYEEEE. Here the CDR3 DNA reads TGTGCCAGCGTGGGGACCACAGATACGCAGTATTTT. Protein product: CASVGTTDTQYF.